Listed below are T cell receptor beta chains from one sample, sequenced in a study of shared clonotypes between healthy human individuals. The data were produced by immunoSEQ multiplex PCR, yet TCRdb's version contains in-frame clones alone and is incomplete. This sample has approximately 2,000,000 clones, with around 93% found just once. Sample: naive CD8+ T cells from PBMCs. These receptors all come from a man between 18 and 35 years old in good health. Some clones in this sample may be carry-over from other donors' samples. Each CDR3 is given with its conserved first and last residue. The D gene is left open where the match is weak. Some rows have no size entry. The others give once, few or many, or a class for an expanded clone.

. | TRBJ2-5 | . | TRBV6-1 | CASSEDFFQAGLRGTQYF | TGTGCCAGCAGTGAAGATTTCTTTCAGGCAGGGCTTCGTGGGACCCAGTACTTC
. | TRBJ2-6 | . | TRBV6-1 | CASRLDPVGANVLTF | TGTGCCAGCAGACTTGACCCTGTGGGGGCCAACGTCCTGACTTTC
TRBD1 | TRBJ2-3 | . | TRBV7-9 | CASSSGQHPTDTQYF | TGTGCCAGCAGCTCGGGACAGCACCCCACAGATACGCAGTATTTT
. | TRBJ2-5 | . | TRBV29-1 | CSDLYGRGQETQYF | TGCAGCGACCTATACGGCCGGGGGCAAGAGACCCAGTACTTC
. | TRBJ2-1 | . | TRBV27 | CASSLLGTPYYNEQFF | TGTGCCAGCAGTTTATTGGGGACACCGTACTACAATGAGCAGTTCTTC
TRBD1 | TRBJ2-3 | . | TRBV19 | CASLDRGRRDTQYF | TGTGCCAGTCTCGACAGGGGGAGGCGAGATACGCAGTATTTT
TRBD1 | TRBJ1-5 | . | TRBV19 | CASRYGTAPYSNQPQHF | TGTGCCAGTAGGTATGGGACAGCTCCTTATAGCAATCAGCCCCAGCATTTT
TRBD2 | TRBJ2-7 | . | TRBV7-9 | CASSSSSGYEQYF | TGTGCCAGCAGCTCGTCTAGCGGGTACGAGCAGTACTTC
. | TRBJ2-4 | . | TRBV5-6 | CASSLGGRNIQYF | TGTGCCAGCAGCTTGGGAGGGAGAAACATTCAGTACTTC
TRBD1 | TRBJ1-1 | . | TRBV6-4 | CASISGGELTEAFF | TGTGCCAGCATCTCAGGGGGTGAACTAACTGAAGCTTTCTTT
TRBD1 | TRBJ1-4 | . | TRBV9 | CASSGHRGTNEKLFF | TGTGCCAGCAGCGGTCACAGGGGAACTAATGAAAAACTGTTTTTT
TRBD2 | TRBJ2-1 | . | TRBV6-5 | CASSYVAGGHYNEQFF | TGTGCCAGCAGTTACGTGGCGGGAGGACACTACAATGAGCAGTTCTTC
TRBD1 | TRBJ1-2 | . | TRBV29-1 | CSGIQGAGYGYTF | TGCAGCGGTATACAGGGGGCTGGCTATGGCTACACCTTC
. | TRBJ2-5 | once | TRBV27 | CASSLDGETQYF | TGTGCCAGCAGTTTAGACGGAGAGACCCAGTACTTC
. | TRBJ2-2 | . | TRBV14 | CASSKRGELFF | TGTGCCAGCAGCAAGCGGGGGGAGCTGTTTTTT